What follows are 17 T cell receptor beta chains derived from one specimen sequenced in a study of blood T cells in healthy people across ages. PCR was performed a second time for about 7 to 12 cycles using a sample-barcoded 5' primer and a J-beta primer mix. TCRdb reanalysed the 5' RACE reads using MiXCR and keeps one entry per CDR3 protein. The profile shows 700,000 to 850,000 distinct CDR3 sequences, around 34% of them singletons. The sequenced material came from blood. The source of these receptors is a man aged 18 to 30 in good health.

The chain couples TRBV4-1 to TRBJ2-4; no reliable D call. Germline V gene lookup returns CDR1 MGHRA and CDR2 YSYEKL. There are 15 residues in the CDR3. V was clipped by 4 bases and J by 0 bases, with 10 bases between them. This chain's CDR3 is CASSPVPLAKNIQYF. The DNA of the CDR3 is TGCGCCAGCAGCCCTGTGCCGTTAGCCAAAAACATTCAGTACTTC.

In DNA, the CDR3 is TGTGCCAGCAGCTGGCCGACAGGCCGACCCTACGAGCAGTACTTC. Translated, it gives CASSWPTGRPYEQYF. The chain has TRBV27 and TRBJ2-7; weak D call: TRBD1 (6 bases). Germline V gene data show CDR1 as MNHEY and CDR2 as SMNVEV (reference sequence). There are 15 residues in the CDR3. V was pared by 6 bases and J by 2 bases, with 17 bases between.

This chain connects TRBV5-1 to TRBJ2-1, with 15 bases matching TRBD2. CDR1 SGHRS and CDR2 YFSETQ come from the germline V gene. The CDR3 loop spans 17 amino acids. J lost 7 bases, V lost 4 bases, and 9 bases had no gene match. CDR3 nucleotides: TGCGCCAGCAGCACAAGGACTAGCGGGGGGGAGAGGAATGAGCAGTTCTTC. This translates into CASSTRTSGGERNEQFF.

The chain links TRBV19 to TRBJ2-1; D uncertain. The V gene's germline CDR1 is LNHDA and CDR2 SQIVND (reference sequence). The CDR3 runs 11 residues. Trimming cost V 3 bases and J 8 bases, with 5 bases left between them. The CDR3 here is CASSITDEQFF. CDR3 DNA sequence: TGTGCCAGTAGTATCACAGATGAGCAGTTCTTC.

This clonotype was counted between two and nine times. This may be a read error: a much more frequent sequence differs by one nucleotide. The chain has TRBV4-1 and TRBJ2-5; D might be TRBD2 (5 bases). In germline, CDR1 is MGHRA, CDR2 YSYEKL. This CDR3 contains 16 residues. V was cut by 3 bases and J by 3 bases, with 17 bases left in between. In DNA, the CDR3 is TGCGCCAGCAGCCACGATGGCGACTACCAAAAAGAGACCCAGTACTTC. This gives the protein CASSHDGDYQKETQYF.

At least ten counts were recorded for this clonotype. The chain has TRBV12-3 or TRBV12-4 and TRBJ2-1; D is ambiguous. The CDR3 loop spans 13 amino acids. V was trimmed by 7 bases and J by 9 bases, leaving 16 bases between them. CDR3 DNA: TGTGCCAGCACCCTCTATGTACCGGGTGAGCAGTTCTTC. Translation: CASTLYVPGEQFF.

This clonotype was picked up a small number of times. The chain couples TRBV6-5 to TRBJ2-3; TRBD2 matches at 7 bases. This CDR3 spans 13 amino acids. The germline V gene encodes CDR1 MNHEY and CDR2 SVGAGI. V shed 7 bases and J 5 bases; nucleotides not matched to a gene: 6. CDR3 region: CASKRGEGDTQYF. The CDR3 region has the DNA TGTGCCAGCAAGCGGGGCGAGGGAGATACGCAGTATTTT.

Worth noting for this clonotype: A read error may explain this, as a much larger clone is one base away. The CDR3 nucleotides read TGTGCCAGCAGGGAGACTAGGGACTACAATGAGCAGTACTTC. This encodes CASRETRDYNEQYF. V usage is TRBV12-3 or TRBV12-4 and J usage is TRBJ2-7; 7 bases fit TRBD2. This CDR3 has 14 amino acids. J lost 7 bases, V lost 6 bases, and 12 bases had no gene match.

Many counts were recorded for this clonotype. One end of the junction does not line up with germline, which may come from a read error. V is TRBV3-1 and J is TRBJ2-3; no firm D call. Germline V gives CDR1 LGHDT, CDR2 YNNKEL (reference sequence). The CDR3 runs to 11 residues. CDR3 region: CASSQADTQYF. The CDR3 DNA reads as TGTGCCAGCAGTCAAGCAGATACGCAGTATTTT.

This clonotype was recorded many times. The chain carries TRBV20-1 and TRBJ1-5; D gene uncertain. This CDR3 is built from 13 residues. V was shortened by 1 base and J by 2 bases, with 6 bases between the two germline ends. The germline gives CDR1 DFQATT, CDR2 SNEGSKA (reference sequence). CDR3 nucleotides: TGCAGTGCTAGAGTAGGAGGCAATCAGCCCCAGCATTTT. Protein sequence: CSARVGGNQPQHF.

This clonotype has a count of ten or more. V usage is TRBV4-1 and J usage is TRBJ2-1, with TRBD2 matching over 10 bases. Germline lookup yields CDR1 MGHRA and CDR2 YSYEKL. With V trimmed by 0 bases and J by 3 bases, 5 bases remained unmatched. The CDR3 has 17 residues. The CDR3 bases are TGCGCCAGCAGCCAAGATACACTAGCGGGGAACTACAATGAGCAGTTCTTC. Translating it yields CASSQDTLAGNYNEQFF.

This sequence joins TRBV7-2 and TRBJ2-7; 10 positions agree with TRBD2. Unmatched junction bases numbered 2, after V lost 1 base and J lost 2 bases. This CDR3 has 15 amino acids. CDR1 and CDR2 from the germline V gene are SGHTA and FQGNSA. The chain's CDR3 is CASSLVLAGAYEQYF. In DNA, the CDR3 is TGTGCCAGCAGCTTAGTTCTAGCGGGGGCCTACGAGCAGTACTTC.

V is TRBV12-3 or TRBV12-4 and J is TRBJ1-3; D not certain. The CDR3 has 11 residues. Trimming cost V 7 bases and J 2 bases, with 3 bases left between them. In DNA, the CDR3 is TGTGCCAGCAAACCTGGAAACACCATATATTTT. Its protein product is CASKPGNTIYF.

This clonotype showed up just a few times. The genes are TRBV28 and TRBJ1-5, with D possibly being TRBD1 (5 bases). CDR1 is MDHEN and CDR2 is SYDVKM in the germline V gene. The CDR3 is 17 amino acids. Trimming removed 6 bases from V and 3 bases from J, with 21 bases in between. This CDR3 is CASSSNLLTVDNQPQHF. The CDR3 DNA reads TGTGCCAGCAGCTCCAACCTTTTGACAGTCGACAATCAGCCCCAGCATTTT.

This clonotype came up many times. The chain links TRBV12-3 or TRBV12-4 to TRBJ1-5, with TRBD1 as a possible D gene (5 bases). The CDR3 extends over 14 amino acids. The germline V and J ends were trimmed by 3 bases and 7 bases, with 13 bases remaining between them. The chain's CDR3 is CASSFTGGGQPQHF. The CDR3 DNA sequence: TGTGCCAGCAGTTTTACTGGGGGTGGGCAGCCCCAGCATTTT.

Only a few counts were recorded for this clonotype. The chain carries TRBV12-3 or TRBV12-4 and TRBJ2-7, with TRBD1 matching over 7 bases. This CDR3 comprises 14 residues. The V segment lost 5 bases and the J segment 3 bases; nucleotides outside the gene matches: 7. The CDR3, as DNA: TGTGCCAGCAGTCTCTACGGGACAGACTACGAGCAGTACTTC. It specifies CASSLYGTDYEQYF.

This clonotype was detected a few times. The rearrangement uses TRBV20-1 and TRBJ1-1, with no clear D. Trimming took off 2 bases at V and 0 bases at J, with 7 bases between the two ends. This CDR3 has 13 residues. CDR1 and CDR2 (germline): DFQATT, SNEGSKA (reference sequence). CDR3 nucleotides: TGCAGTGCTAGAAAAGGGCTGAACACTGAAGCTTTCTTT. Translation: CSARKGLNTEAFF.